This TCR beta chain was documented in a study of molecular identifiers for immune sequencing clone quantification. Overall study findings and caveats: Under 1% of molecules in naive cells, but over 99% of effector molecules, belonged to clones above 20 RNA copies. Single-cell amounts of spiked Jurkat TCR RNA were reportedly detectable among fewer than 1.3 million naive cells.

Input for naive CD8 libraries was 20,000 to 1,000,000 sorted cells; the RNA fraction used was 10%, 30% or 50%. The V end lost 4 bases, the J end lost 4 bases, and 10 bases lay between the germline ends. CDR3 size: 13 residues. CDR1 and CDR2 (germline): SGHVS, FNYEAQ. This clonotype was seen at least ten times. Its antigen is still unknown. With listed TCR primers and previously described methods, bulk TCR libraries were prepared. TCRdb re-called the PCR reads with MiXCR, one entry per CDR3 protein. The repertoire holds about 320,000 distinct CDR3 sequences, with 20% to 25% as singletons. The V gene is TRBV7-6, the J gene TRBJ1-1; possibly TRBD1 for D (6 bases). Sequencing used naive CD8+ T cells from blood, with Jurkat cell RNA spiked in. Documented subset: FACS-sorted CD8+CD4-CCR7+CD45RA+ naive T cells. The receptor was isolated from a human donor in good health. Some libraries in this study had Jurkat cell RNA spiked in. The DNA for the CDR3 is TGTGCCAGCAGCTCCAGGGGAGTCACTGAAGCTTTCTTT. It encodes CASSSRGVTEAFF.